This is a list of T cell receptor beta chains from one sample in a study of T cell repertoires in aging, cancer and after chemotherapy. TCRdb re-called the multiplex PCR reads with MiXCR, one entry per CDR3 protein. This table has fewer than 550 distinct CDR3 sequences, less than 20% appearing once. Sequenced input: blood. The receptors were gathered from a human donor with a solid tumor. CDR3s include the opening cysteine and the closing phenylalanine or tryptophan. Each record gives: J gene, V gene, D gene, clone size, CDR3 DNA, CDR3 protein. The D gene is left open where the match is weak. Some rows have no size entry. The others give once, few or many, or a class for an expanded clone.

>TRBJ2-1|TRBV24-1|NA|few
TGTGCCACCAGTGATTTGCAAGGGGATCACTACAATGAGCAGTTCTTC
CATSDLQGDHYNEQFF
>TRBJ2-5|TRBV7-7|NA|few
TGTGCTAGCAGCTTCAACAGGGCCCTTGGAGAGACCCAGTACTTC
CASSFNRALGETQYF
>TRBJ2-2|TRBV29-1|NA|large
TGCAGCGTTGATCCCGGGACTCACACCGGGGAGCTGTTTTTT
CSVDPGTHTGELFF
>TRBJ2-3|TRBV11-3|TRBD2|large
TGTGCCAGCAGCGCAGCTGGGGCGGGAGGGGCAGATACGCAGTATTTT
CASSAAGAGGADTQYF
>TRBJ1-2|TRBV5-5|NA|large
TGTGCCAGCAGCTTGGGACAGGAGGCTACTAACTATGGCTACACCTTC
CASSLGQEATNYGYTF
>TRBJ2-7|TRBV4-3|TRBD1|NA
TGCGCCAGCAGCCCCTCGGGACAGGGGGTATACGAGCAGTACTTC
CASSPSGQGVYEQYF
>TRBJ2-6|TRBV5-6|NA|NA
TGTGCCAGCAGCTCGAGGAACGGATTCTCTGGGGCCAACGTCCTGACTTTC
CASSSRNGFSGANVLTF
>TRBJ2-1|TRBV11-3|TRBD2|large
TGTGCCAGCAGCCCAACCTTGGGACTAGCGGGATACAATGAGCAGTTCTTC
CASSPTLGLAGYNEQFF
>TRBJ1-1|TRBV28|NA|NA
TGTGCCAGCATCCTCGGGGGGTTGAGAACTGAAGCTTTCTTT
CASILGGLRTEAFF
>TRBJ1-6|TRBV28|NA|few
TGTGCCAGCAGTCCACTCGGCGGGGTGAAATCACCCCTCCACTTT
CASSPLGGVKSPLHF
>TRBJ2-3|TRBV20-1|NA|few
TGCAGTGCTGGCCGGGGCCAGATGGGAGATACGCAGTATTTT
CSAGRGQMGDTQYF
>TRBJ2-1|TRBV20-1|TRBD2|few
TGCAGTGCCCCGTCTCCGGGACTAGCGGGAGGGGGGCTGTGGAATGAGCAGTTCTTC
CSAPSPGLAGGGLWNEQFF
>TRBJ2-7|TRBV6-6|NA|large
TGTGCCAGCAGTTACTCCCGGATGGTGAGCGAGCAGTACTTC
CASSYSRMVSEQYF
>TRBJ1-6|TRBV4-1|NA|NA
TGCGCCAGCAGCCTAAAAAGGGGGGAGTACAACGCCCCCTATAATTCACCCCTCCACTTT
CASSLKRGEYNAPYNSPLHF
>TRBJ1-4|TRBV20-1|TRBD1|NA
TGCAGTGCTCCCGGGACAGGGGCTCGGTATGAAAAACTGTTTTTT
CSAPGTGARYEKLFF
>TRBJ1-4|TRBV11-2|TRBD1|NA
TGTGCGAGCAGGCTCCCCGGGACAGGGCGCGAAAAACTGTTTTTT
CASRLPGTGREKLFF
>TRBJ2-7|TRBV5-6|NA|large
TGTGCCAGCAGCTTGAGGCAGTCCTACGAGCAGTACTTC
CASSLRQSYEQYF
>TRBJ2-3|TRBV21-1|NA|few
TGTGCCAGCCGGTTACTAGCGGGGGACTCTAGCACAGATACGCAGTATTTT
CASRLLAGDSSTDTQYF
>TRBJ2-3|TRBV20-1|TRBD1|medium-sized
TGCAGTGCTAAGAGGGGGACAGGGAGTGGCACAGATACGCAGTATTTT
CSAKRGTGSGTDTQYF
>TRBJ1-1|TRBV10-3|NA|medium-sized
TGTGCCATCAAGACCGGGCAGGGGAGCGGCACTGAAGCTTTCTTT
CAIKTGQGSGTEAFF
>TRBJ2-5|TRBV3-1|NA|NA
TGTGCCAGCAGCCATCACCTTAGCGGAGGCCAAGAGACCCAGTACTTC
CASSHHLSGGQETQYF
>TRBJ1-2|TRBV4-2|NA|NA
TGTGCCAGCAGCCAAGGATATCAGGGGTCTAGCTATGGCTACACCTTC
CASSQGYQGSSYGYTF
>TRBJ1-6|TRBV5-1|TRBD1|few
TGCGCCAGCAGCTTGGAGGGGGCCGGGGGGTCACCCCTCCACTTT
CASSLEGAGGSPLHF
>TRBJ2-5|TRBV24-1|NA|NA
TGTGCCACCAGTGATTCGGGACACCACCCCCAAGAGACCCAGTACTTC
CATSDSGHHPQETQYF
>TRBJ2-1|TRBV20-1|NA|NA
TGCAGTGCTAGAGATCGTCAGGGGGGCCACAATGAGCAGTTCTTC
CSARDRQGGHNEQFF
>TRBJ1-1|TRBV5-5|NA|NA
TGTGCCAGCAGCTTGGGACAGGCGATCACTGAAGCTTTCTTT
CASSLGQAITEAFF
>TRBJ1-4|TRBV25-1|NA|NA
TGTGCCTCCTTGAGCGGTTTGAAAAAACTGTTTTTT
CASLSGLKKLFF
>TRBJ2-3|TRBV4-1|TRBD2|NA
TGCGCCAGCAGCCCGGGGACTAGCGATTTTGATACGCAGTATTTT
CASSPGTSDFDTQYF
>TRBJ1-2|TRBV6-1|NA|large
TGTGCCAGCCTAAGGGACACCCCTTATGGCTACACCTTC
CASLRDTPYGYTF
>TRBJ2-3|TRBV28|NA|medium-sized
TGTGCCAGCAGCTTTAACGGCAACACAGATACGCAGTATTTT
CASSFNGNTDTQYF
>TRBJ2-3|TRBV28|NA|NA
TGTGCCAGCAGTTTTCTGCAGGGCACAGATACGCAGTATTTT
CASSFLQGTDTQYF
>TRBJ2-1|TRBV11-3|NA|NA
TGTGCCAGCAGCTGGCAGGGGTCCTACAATAAGCAGTTCTTC
CASSWQGSYNKQFF
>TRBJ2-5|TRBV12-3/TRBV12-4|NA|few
TGTGCCAGCAGTTTGGACAGAGACCAAGAGACCCAGTACTTC
CASSLDRDQETQYF
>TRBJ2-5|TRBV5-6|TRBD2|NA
TGTGCCAGCAGCTTGGAACTAGCGGGAGGCAGGGAGACCCAGTACTTC
CASSLELAGGRETQYF
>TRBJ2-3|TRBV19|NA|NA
TGTGCCACAAAAAGAGGGCTTTCTCGCACAGATACGCAGTATTTT
CATKRGLSRTDTQYF
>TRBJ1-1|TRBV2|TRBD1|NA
TGTGCCACAACGACAGGGGCGGGCACTGAAGCTTTCTTT
CATTTGAGTEAFF
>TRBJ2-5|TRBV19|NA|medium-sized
TGTGCCAGTAGTTTTTGGGAGACCCAGTACTTC
CASSFWETQYF
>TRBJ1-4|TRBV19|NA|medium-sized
TGTGCCAGTAGTTCGACGGCTGTTGAAAAACTGTTTTTT
CASSSTAVEKLFF
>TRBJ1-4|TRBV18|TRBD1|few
TGTGCCAGCTCACCCCCGGGGGACAGTGAAAAACTGTTTTTT
CASSPPGDSEKLFF
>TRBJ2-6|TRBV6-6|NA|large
TGTGCCAGCAGTTACGCCGGGACACCCTCTGGGGCCAACGTCCTGACTTTC
CASSYAGTPSGANVLTF
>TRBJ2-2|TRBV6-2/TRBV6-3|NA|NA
TGTGCCAGCAGTCCATTGAACAGGGACACCGGGGAGCTGTTTTTT
CASSPLNRDTGELFF
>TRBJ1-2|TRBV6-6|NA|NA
TGTGCCAGCAGTTACCAGACCCGGACAATCTATGGCTACACCTTC
CASSYQTRTIYGYTF
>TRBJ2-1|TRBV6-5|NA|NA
TGTGCCAGCAGTTACGGGAGCTCCTACAATGAGCAGTTCTTC
CASSYGSSYNEQFF
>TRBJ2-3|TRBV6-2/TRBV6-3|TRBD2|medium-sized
TGTGCCAGCAGTCCCCCCCGGCTAGCGGGAGGAACAGATACGCAGTATTTT
CASSPPRLAGGTDTQYF
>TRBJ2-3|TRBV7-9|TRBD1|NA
TGTGCCAGCAGCTTAGGGTCAGGGGGCCCGGAGGGGACAGATACGCAGTATTTT
CASSLGSGGPEGTDTQYF
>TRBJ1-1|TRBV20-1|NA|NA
TGCAGTGCTCACAGGGTTCGGGACACTGAAGCTTTCTTT
CSAHRVRDTEAFF
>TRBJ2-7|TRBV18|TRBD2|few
TGTGCCAGCTCCCCCGATAGGGCGGGAGGGCCGCGGGAGCAGTACTTC
CASSPDRAGGPREQYF
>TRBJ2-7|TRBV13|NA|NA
TGTGCCAGCAGCTTAGCGGGGGAGCAGTACTTC
CASSLAGEQYF
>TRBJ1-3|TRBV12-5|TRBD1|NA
TGTGCTAGTGGTACCCAACAGGGGGCCACTGGAAACACCATATATTTT
CASGTQQGATGNTIYF
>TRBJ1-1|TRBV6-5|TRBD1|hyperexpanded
TGTGCCAGCAATCGACAGGGTAGCACTGAAGCTTTCTTT
CASNRQGSTEAFF
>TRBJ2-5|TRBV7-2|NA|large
TGTGCCAGCAGCCCACGAGACGGACTACGAGAGACCCAGTACTTC
CASSPRDGLRETQYF
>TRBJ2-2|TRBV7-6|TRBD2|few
TGTGCCAGCAGCTCCGCGGGCGGGAGGGCCCCCGGGGAGCTGTTTTTT
CASSSAGGRAPGELFF
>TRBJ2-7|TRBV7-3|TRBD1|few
TGTGCCAGCAGCTTGGGACAGGGGAACGAGCAGTACTTC
CASSLGQGNEQYF
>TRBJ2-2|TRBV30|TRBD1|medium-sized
TGTGCCTGGAGTCCAGGGGGAGCGGACACCGGGGAGCTGTTTTTT
CAWSPGGADTGELFF
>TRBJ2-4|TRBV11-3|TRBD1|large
TGTGCCAGCAGCTTGGGGACAGGGATTGACATTCAGTACTTC
CASSLGTGIDIQYF